Described below is a single TCR beta chain sequence and its context. Its antigen remains unknown. This sample was taken from a study of shared clonotypes between healthy human individuals. Study conclusions and caveats: Generally, estimated richness proved larger in naive subsets than it did in memory subsets. The study found lower generation probabilities in non-shared clonotypes than in those shared by all four donors. Sequencing of the sorted subsets was shown by rarefaction to be incomplete despite large depth.

Germline V lookup: CDR1 SGHRS, CDR2 YFSETQ. The CDR3 runs 12 residues. V lost 5 bases and J lost 0, with 2 bases in between. Using immunoSEQ multiplex PCR, the repertoire was profiled, and TCRdb retains in-frame clones only, with some absent. The table shows a few million clones, with almost 96% occurring only once. The J gene is TRBJ2-2, the V gene TRBV5-1; no definite D call. The sequence derives from a young man in good health. The sample taken for sequencing was naive CD4+ T cells sorted from blood. As for subset: CD45RA+ positively selected. The chain's CDR3 is CASRPNTGELFF. In DNA form, the CDR3 reads TGCGCCAGCAGGCCGAACACCGGGGAGCTGTTTTTT.